The text below deals with one T cell receptor beta chain. These data come from a study of shared clonotypes between healthy human individuals. As defined, naive CD8 cells were CD45RO-negative and positively selected for CCR7, with terminally differentiated effector memory CD45RA+ cells excluded. Libraries were prepared by immunoSEQ multiplex PCR; TCRdb keeps only in-frame clonotypes and omits some of them. The table shows about 2.1 million clones, with just under 95% occurring only once. V lost 8 bases to trimming and J lost 2 bases, with 13 bases between them. The CDR3 has 13 amino acids. Germline loops: CDR1 MNHEY, CDR2 SMNVEV (reference sequence).

The source of this sequence is a man aged 18 to 29 in good health. Some clones in this sample may be carry-over from other donors' samples. The sequencing input was naive CD8+ T cells from PBMCs. J is TRBJ2-7 and V is TRBV27, with D perhaps matching TRBD2 (6 bases). CDR3 region: CASRLGGTYEQYF. For the CDR3, the DNA is TGTGCCAGCCGCCTGGGGGGTACCTACGAGCAGTACTTC.